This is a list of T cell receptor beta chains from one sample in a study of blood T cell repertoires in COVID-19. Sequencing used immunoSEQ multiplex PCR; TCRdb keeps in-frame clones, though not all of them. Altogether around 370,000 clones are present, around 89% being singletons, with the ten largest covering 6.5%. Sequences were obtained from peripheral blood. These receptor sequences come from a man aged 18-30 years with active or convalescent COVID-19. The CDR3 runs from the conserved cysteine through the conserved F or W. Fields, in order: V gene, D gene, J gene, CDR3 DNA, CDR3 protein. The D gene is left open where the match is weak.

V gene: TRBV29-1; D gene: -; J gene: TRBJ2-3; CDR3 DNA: TGCAGCGTTGTAACAGGGACAGATACGCAGTATTTT; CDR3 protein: CSVVTGTDTQYF
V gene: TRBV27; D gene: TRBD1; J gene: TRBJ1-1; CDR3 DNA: TGTGCCAGCAGTTTAGGACAGGGATATACTGAAGCTTTCTTT; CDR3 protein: CASSLGQGYTEAFF
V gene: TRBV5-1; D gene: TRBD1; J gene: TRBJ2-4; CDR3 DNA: TGCGCCAGCAGCTTGGCCGCCCCGACAGGGGGGCAGCGCGGCGTTCAGTACTTC; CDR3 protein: CASSLAAPTGGQRGVQYF
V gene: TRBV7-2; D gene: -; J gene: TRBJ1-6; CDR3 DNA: TGTGCCAGCAGCTTAGGAGGGTCCACTAATTCACCCCTCCACTTT; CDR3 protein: CASSLGGSTNSPLHF
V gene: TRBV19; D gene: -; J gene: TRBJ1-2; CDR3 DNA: TGTGCCAGTAGTGCTGCGCCTGGTAGCTATGGCTACACCTTC; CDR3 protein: CASSAAPGSYGYTF
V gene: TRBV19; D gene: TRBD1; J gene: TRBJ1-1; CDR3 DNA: TGTGCCAGCAGGGCGGGACAGGGGAGGGCCACTGAAGCTTTCTTT; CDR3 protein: CASRAGQGRATEAFF
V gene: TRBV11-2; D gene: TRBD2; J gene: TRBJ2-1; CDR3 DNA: TGTGCCAGCAGCTCCCCCACAACTAGCGGGAGTAGTCATGAGCAGTTCTTC; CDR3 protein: CASSSPTTSGSSHEQFF
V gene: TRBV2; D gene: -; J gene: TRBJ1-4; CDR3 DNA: TGTGCCAGCAGCGGGGTGGGTAATGAAAAACTGTTTTTT; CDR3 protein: CASSGVGNEKLFF
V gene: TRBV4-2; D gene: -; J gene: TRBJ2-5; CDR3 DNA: TGTGCCAGCAGCCAAGATAACGGCGGCCAAGAGACCCAGTACTTC; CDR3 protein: CASSQDNGGQETQYF
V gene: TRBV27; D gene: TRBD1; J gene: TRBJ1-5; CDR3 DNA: TGTGCCAGCAGGGAAAGGGGGACAGGGGTGTCTCAGCCCCAGCATTTT; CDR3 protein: CASRERGTGVSQPQHF
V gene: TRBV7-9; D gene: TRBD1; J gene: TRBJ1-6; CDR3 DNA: TGTGCCAGCAGCTCCATAGGACAGGGAGATTCACCCCTCCACTTT; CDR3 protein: CASSSIGQGDSPLHF
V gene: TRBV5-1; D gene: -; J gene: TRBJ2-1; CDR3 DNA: TGCGCCAGCAGCAATCGGACAGTACCTTACAATGAGCAGTTCTTC; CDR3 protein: CASSNRTVPYNEQFF
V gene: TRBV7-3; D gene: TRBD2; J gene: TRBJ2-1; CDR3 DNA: TGTGCCAGCAGCTTAACGACTAGCCATGAGCAGTTCTTC; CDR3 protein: CASSLTTSHEQFF
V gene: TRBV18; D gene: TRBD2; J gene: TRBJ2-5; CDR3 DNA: TGTGCCAGCTCACCACCAACTAGCGGGAGGTCTATGACCCAGTACTTC; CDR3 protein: CASSPPTSGRSMTQYF
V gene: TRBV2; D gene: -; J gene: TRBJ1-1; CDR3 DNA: TGTGCCAGCAGGGGGGGACGTCAGGTGAACACTGAAGCTTTCTTT; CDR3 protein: CASRGGRQVNTEAFF